Listed here are 18 T cell receptor beta chains from one sample, sequenced in a study of naive and memory T cell subsets. Two oligonucleotides, mixed equimolar, formed the beta constant-region primer covering TRBC1 and TRBC2. TCRdb passed the UMI-ligation and nested PCR reads through MiXCR, listing each CDR3 protein once. The repertoire holds 89,000 or so distinct CDR3 sequences, with about 12% as singletons. The sample consisted of central memory CD4+ T cells from blood. The receptors were sampled from a human donor in good health.

The chain joins TRBV7-9 to TRBJ1-1, with D perhaps TRBD1 (6 bases). The CDR3 sequence is 16 residues long. Between the trimmed V and J ends, which lost 2 bases and 1 base, there was a span of 14 bases. Germline V gene lookup returns CDR1 SEHNR and CDR2 FQNEAQ (reference sequence). Written as DNA, the CDR3 is TGTGCCAGCAGCTTACAGGGGTCTTCCTCGAACACTGAAGCTTTCTTT. Translation: CASSLQGSSSNTEAFF.

V is TRBV10-3 and J is TRBJ2-1; D gene ambiguous. In germline, CDR1 is ENHRY, CDR2 SYGVKD. The CDR3 runs to 13 residues. V gave up 7 bases and J gave up 9 bases, with 16 bases separating them. This chain's CDR3 is CAIKGPLKSEQFF. The CDR3 region has the DNA TGTGCCATCAAGGGTCCGTTAAAGAGTGAGCAGTTCTTC.

The CDR3 DNA follows: TGTGCCAGCAGCTTGAATGGAGCAGGGCCGACCATGGGCGGGGAAGCTTTCTTT. This encodes CASSLNGAGPTMGGEAFF. V usage is TRBV5-4 and J usage is TRBJ1-1, with a possible D match to TRBD1 (5 bases). CDR3 length: 18 residues. CDR1 and CDR2 from the germline V gene are SGHNT and YYREEE (reference sequence). With 1 base removed from V and 8 bases from J, the gap between germline ends came to 27 bases.

This clonotype was detected many times. This sequence joins TRBV29-1 and TRBJ1-1, with 7 nucleotides matching TRBD1. V lost 6 bases, J lost 2 bases, and 3 bases stayed unmatched. The CDR3 has 12 residues. Germline V gives CDR1 SQVTM, CDR2 ANQGSEA. For the CDR3, the DNA is TGCAGCGTGGGACAGTTCAACACTGAAGCTTTCTTT. This sequence encodes CSVGQFNTEAFF. Looking up the rest from reference TRBV29-1 and TRBJ1-1 gives the full variable domain: SAVISQKPSRDICQRGTSLTIQCQVDSQVTMMFWYRQQPGQSLTLIATANQGSEATYESGFVIDKFPISRPNLTFSTLTVSNMSPEDSSIYLCSVGQFNTEAFFGQGTRLTVV.

Only a few counts were recorded for this clonotype. The chain uses TRBV12-3 or TRBV12-4 and TRBJ2-3; 9 bases align to TRBD2. Germline trimming cut 1 base from V and 1 base from J; bases unmatched to any gene: 12. The CDR3 contains 19 residues. The CDR3 DNA sequence: TGTGCCAGCAGTTTAGGAAGCCAAGGGACTAGCTGGGGCACAGATACGCAGTATTTT. As protein: CASSLGSQGTSWGTDTQYF.

CDR3 region: CASSQDGVVGALEQYF. The CDR3 DNA is TGCGCCAGCAGCCAAGATGGTGTAGTGGGAGCTCTCGAGCAGTACTTC. The chain has TRBV4-3 and TRBJ2-7; D may be TRBD2 (5 bases). CDR3 length: 16 amino acids. Looked up from germline, CDR1 is LGHNA and CDR2 is YSLEER. V was trimmed by 0 bases and J by 6 bases, leaving 18 bases between them.

This sequence joins TRBV5-1 and TRBJ1-2, with D possibly matching TRBD1 (6 bases). V lost 0 bases and J 2 bases, leaving 11 bases between the germline ends. The CDR3 loop spans 15 amino acids. The germline gives CDR1 SGHRS, CDR2 YFSETQ. The CDR3 DNA reads TGCGCCAGCAGCTTGGGCGCCCAGGGGAACTATGGCTACACCTTC. Its translation: CASSLGAQGNYGYTF.

The chain is built from TRBV11-2 and TRBJ1-2; possible D gene TRBD1, 5 bases. This CDR3 spans 13 amino acids. V dropped 3 bases and J dropped 4 bases, with 9 bases sitting between them. CDR1 is SGHAT, CDR2 FQNNGV, per germline. The CDR3 DNA is TGTGCCAGCAGCTTGGGGCCTGGCTATGGCTACACCTTC. It encodes CASSLGPGYGYTF.

The chain couples TRBV29-1 to TRBJ2-5; TRBD2 matches at 8 bases. This CDR3 contains 13 residues. Germline V gene sequence: CDR1 SQVTM, CDR2 ANQGSEA. J gave up 5 bases and V 7 bases, and 9 bases lay outside the gene matches. CDR3 sequence reads: CSAHSGSTETQYF. The CDR3 region has the DNA TGCAGCGCCCACAGCGGGAGTACGGAGACCCAGTACTTC. The full variable domain, completed using reference TRBV29-1 and TRBJ2-5, is SAVISQKPSRDICQRGTSLTIQCQVDSQVTMMFWYRQQPGQSLTLIATANQGSEATYESGFVIDKFPISRPNLTFSTLTVSNMSPEDSSIYLCSAHSGSTETQYFGPGTRLLVL.

This chain links TRBV24-1 with TRBJ2-3; 8 bases match TRBD2. The germline gives CDR1 KGHDR, CDR2 SFDVKD. Unmatched junction bases numbered 11, after V lost 4 bases and J lost 6 bases. This CDR3 has 16 residues. The CDR3 nucleotides are TGTGCCACCAGTGACCCCAGTGGGGCTAGCGGGGATACGCAGTATTTT. As protein: CATSDPSGASGDTQYF.

The chain joins TRBV2 to TRBJ2-5; TRBD2 agrees at 8 bases. The CDR3 is 14 amino acids. Trimming cost V 6 bases and J 4 bases; bases outside gene matches: 7. The V gene's germline CDR1 is SNHLY and CDR2 FYNNEI. The CDR3 region is CASRPGTSAETQYF. The DNA for the CDR3 is TGTGCCAGCAGACCCGGGACTAGTGCAGAGACCCAGTACTTC. Using reference TRBV2 and TRBJ2-5 for the parts outside the CDR3, the full variable domain is EPEVTQTPSHQVTQMGQEVILRCVPISNHLYFYWYRQILGQKVEFLVSFYNNEISEKSEIFDDQFSVERPDGSNFTLKIRSTKLEDSAMYFCASRPGTSAETQYFGPGTRLLVL.

The chain employs TRBV7-9 and TRBJ1-2, with D uncertain. From germline, CDR1 is SEHNR and CDR2 FQNEAQ (reference sequence). CDR3 length: 13 residues. With 5 bases removed from V and 10 bases from J, the gap between germline ends came to 17 bases. CDR3 DNA sequence: TGTGCCAGCAGCCCTGACTGGGATGCGTTCTACACCTTC. Encoded protein: CASSPDWDAFYTF.

At least ten counts were recorded for this clonotype. The J gene is TRBJ1-1, the V gene TRBV29-1; D is undetermined. Germline CDR1 is SQVTM and CDR2 is ANQGSEA. Trimming removed 6 bases at V and 4 bases at J, with 15 bases between. The CDR3 has 13 amino acids. This CDR3 reads CSVLIPSGTEAFF. For the CDR3, the DNA is TGCAGCGTCCTGATCCCCTCGGGCACTGAAGCTTTCTTT.

This clonotype was seen a few times. This sequence joins TRBV5-4 and TRBJ2-2; a weak D match, TRBD1 (6 bases). Germline V lookup: CDR1 SGHNT, CDR2 YYREEE (reference sequence). The CDR3 contains 14 residues. V lost 0 bases, J lost 6 bases, and 9 bases lay in between. The CDR3 spells CASSLAQGSGELFF. Here the CDR3 DNA reads TGTGCCAGCAGCTTGGCCCAGGGGTCCGGGGAGCTGTTTTTT.

This clonotype was seen a few times. The chain couples TRBV29-1 to TRBJ2-7; D is unresolved. Germline lookup yields CDR1 SQVTM and CDR2 ANQGSEA. CDR3 length: 10 residues. V was cut by 7 bases and J by 6 bases, with 10 bases left in between. In DNA form, the CDR3 reads TGCAGCGCCGCACACGTCGAGCAGTACTTC. Residues: CSAAHVEQYF.

This clonotype was counted many times. The CDR3 bases are TGTGCCATCAGTGGCAGGGAGGATGGCTACACCTTC. Protein sequence: CAISGREDGYTF. This chain links TRBV10-3 with TRBJ1-2, with a possible D match to TRBD1 (5 bases). Germline lookup yields CDR1 ENHRY and CDR2 SYGVKD. V lost 4 bases, J lost 6 bases, and 9 bases lay in between. This CDR3 has 12 residues.

This clonotype was counted many times. The rearrangement joins TRBV2 to TRBJ2-4; no definite D call. V was pared by 2 bases and J by 5 bases, with 10 bases between. Germline loops: CDR1 SNHLY, CDR2 FYNNEI. The CDR3 runs 14 residues. The CDR3 DNA sequence: TGTGCCAGCAGTGAATCCGGATTTCAAAACATTCAGTACTTC. Protein product: CASSESGFQNIQYF.

The chain joins TRBV7-2 to TRBJ2-1; 9 nucleotides agree with TRBD2. This CDR3 region has 15 residues. The trim removed 3 bases at V and 4 bases at J, leaving 4 bases unmatched. Germline CDR1 and CDR2: SGHTA and FQGNSA. Here the CDR3 DNA reads TGTGCCAGCAGCTTGGCTAGCGGGAAATACAATGAGCAGTTCTTC. Translating it yields CASSLASGKYNEQFF.